These 14 T cell receptor beta chains were all obtained from the same sample, sequenced in a study of blood T cell repertoires in COVID-19. Assay used: immunoSEQ multiplex PCR; TCRdb lists only in-frame clones, some missing. Of roughly 250,000 clones in the sample, 88% are singletons; the top ten hold 4%. Sequences were obtained from peripheral blood. The receptors here all came from a man aged 55 to 69 who had recovered from COVID-19.

The chain couples TRBV12-5 to TRBJ2-5, with TRBD1 identical over 10 bases. There are 18 residues in the CDR3. The V gene end was trimmed by 4 bases and the J gene end by 2 bases; junction bases not matched to a gene: 13. CDR1 is LGHNT, CDR2 FRNRAP, per germline. CDR3 loop: CASGSDIGTGVRQETQYF. The CDR3 DNA reads as TGTGCTAGTGGTTCGGACATTGGGACAGGGGTTCGGCAAGAGACCCAGTACTTC.

V is TRBV6-5 and J is TRBJ2-1, with 7 bases that match TRBD2. V shed 7 bases, J shed 1 base, and the junction held 7 bases outside the gene matches. The CDR3 length is 15 residues. Germline CDR1 MNHEY, CDR2 SVGAGI. The CDR3 bases are TGTGCCAGCACCTCAGCGGGGCATTCCTACAATGAGCAGTTCTTC. Residues: CASTSAGHSYNEQFF.

V usage is TRBV5-1 and J usage is TRBJ1-2; 8 bases map to TRBD1. Looked up from germline, CDR1 is SGHRS and CDR2 is YFSETQ. V was clipped by 4 bases and J by 8 bases; unmatched bases: 10. CDR3 size: 14 residues. CDR3 loop: CASSPGGASLGYTF. The CDR3, as DNA: TGCGCCAGCAGCCCAGGGGGCGCTTCTCTAGGCTACACCTTC.

The chain couples TRBV7-2 to TRBJ1-1; D gene ambiguous. The CDR3 has 12 amino acids. The germline V and J ends were trimmed by 3 bases and 0 bases, with 2 bases remaining between them. Germline loops: CDR1 SGHTA, CDR2 FQGNSA. This CDR3 is CASSFLNTEAFF. The CDR3 coding sequence is TGTGCCAGCAGCTTCTTGAACACTGAAGCTTTCTTT.

The rearrangement links TRBV11-2 to TRBJ2-7, with 10 bases identical to TRBD2. CDR3 length: 19 residues. V shed 1 base and J 3 bases; nucleotides not matched to a gene: 15. Germline V gives CDR1 SGHAT, CDR2 FQNNGV. This CDR3 reads CASSLVPTSGLGYDYEQYF. CDR3 in DNA: TGTGCCAGCAGCTTAGTCCCGACTAGCGGGTTGGGGTATGACTACGAGCAGTACTTC.

This sequence joins TRBV3-1 (or the pseudogene TRBV3-2) and TRBJ1-1, with no clear D. The CDR3 has 17 amino acids. Germline V lookup: CDR1 LGHDT, CDR2 YNNKEL (reference sequence). Trimming took 0 bases from V and 2 from J, leaving 16 bases between them. In nucleotides, the CDR3 is TGTGCCAGCAGCCAAGATGCCGCCTTTGGACTAAACACTGAAGCTTTCTTT. It translates to CASSQDAAFGLNTEAFF.

The genes are TRBV7-2 and TRBJ1-1; 9 bases align to TRBD1. In germline, CDR1 is SGHTA, CDR2 FQGNSA. CDR3 length: 15 residues. V shed 3 bases, J shed 11 bases, and the junction held 13 bases outside the gene matches. CDR3 loop: CASSFPGQGLGEAFF. Written as DNA, the CDR3 is TGTGCCAGCAGCTTCCCGGGACAGGGACTGGGAGAGGCTTTCTTT.

This clone was recorded only once. This CDR3 is CASSVVIGVTEAFF. CDR3 in DNA: TGTGCCAGCAGCGTAGTTATCGGGGTGACTGAAGCTTTCTTT. The chain combines TRBV9 with TRBJ1-1; D is undetermined. The V and J ends lost 0 bases and 5 bases respectively, with 11 bases between them. The length of the CDR3 is 14 residues. Germline lookup yields CDR1 SGDLS and CDR2 YYNGEE.

The chain carries TRBV19 and TRBJ2-1; TRBD2 matches at 8 bases. The V segment lost 3 bases and the J segment 8 bases; nucleotides outside the gene matches: 9. Germline lookup yields CDR1 LNHDA and CDR2 SQIVND (reference sequence). This CDR3 spans 15 amino acids. The CDR3 reads CASSMKGLVQDEQFF. CDR3 DNA sequence: TGTGCCAGTAGTATGAAGGGACTAGTTCAGGATGAGCAGTTCTTC.

The table lists this clone with a few counts. The chain has TRBV4-1 and TRBJ1-1; D is uncertain. The CDR3 covers 15 residues. V lost 0 bases to trimming and J lost 1 base, with 9 bases between them. Germline V gene data show CDR1 as MGHRA and CDR2 as YSYEKL. The CDR3 protein is CASSQDGKGNTEAFF. The CDR3 bases are TGCGCCAGCAGCCAAGACGGGAAGGGGAACACTGAAGCTTTCTTT.

The chain links TRBV5-1 to TRBJ2-7, with TRBD1 matching over 7 bases. The CDR3 sequence is 14 residues long. V lost 3 bases, J lost 5 bases, and 8 bases stayed unmatched. Looked up from germline, CDR1 is SGHRS and CDR2 is YFSETQ. DNA of the CDR3: TGCGCCAGCAGCTCTTACAGGGGACGGAACGAGCAGTACTTC. It specifies CASSSYRGRNEQYF.

V usage is TRBV7-2 and J usage is TRBJ2-7; 16 bases map to TRBD2. Germline trimming cut 5 bases from V and 6 bases from J; bases unmatched to any gene: 10. This CDR3 spans 17 amino acids. Germline V gene lookup returns CDR1 SGHTA and CDR2 FQGNSA. The CDR3 region is CASSANPGLAGGLEQYF. DNA for the CDR3: TGTGCCAGCAGCGCCAATCCGGGACTAGCGGGGGGGCTCGAGCAGTACTTC.

This chain connects TRBV12-3 or TRBV12-4 to TRBJ2-5; 8 positions agree with TRBD1. After removal of 10 bases from V and 2 bases from J, the junction contained 6 bases not matched to a gene. The CDR3 extends over 13 amino acids. CDR3 sequence: CATTHRGQETQYF. CDR3 in DNA: TGTGCCACTACCCACAGGGGGCAAGAGACCCAGTACTTC.

This chain joins TRBV13 and TRBJ1-2; TRBD1 is a possible D gene (6 bases). V was shortened by 5 bases and J by 8 bases, with 18 bases between the two germline ends. This CDR3 contains 14 residues. CDR1 PRHDT and CDR2 FYEKMQ come from the germline V gene (reference sequence). In nucleotides, the CDR3 is TGTGCCAGCAGCCGACCACAGGGTGATAGGGGCTACACCTTC. This codes for CASSRPQGDRGYTF.